These T cell receptor beta chains were read from a single sample in a study of T-cell memory formation after mild COVID-19. TCRdb re-derived calls from the 5' RACE reads in MiXCR, one entry per CDR3 protein. This repertoire shows 300,000 to 400,000 distinct CDR3 sequences, 20% to 25% found once; its top ten account for around 12%. The sample consisted of PBMCs or a T cell subset sorted from them (not recorded which). These receptor sequences come from an adult woman who had mild COVID-19 (a few samples of this study predate the infection). Cell type and time point are not known. Each CDR3 is given with its conserved first and last residue. The order of the fields is clone size, V gene, J gene, D gene, CDR3 DNA, CDR3 protein. The D gene is left open where the match is weak. Clone sizes are given selectively: once, few, many, or a class where the clone is expanded.

NA	TRBV5-5	TRBJ2-7	TRBD1	TGTGCCAGCAGCTTGGGCGGTTTCACAGGGGTTGACGAGCAGTACTTC	CASSLGGFTGVDEQYF
NA	TRBV2	TRBJ2-7	NA	TGTGCCAGCCGCCGACTAGAGAAGTACGAGCAGTACTTC	CASRRLEKYEQYF
many	TRBV7-9	TRBJ1-4	NA	TGTGCCAGCAGCTTAGGGGGGGCAGAACGTGAAAAACTGTTTTTT	CASSLGGAEREKLFF
NA	TRBV28	TRBJ1-1	NA	TGTGCCAGCAGTTTATCGAACAGGAACACTGAAGCTTTCTTT	CASSLSNRNTEAFF
few	TRBV12-3/TRBV12-4	TRBJ2-1	NA	TGTGCCAGCAGTACCCTGGGCAATGAGCAGTTCTTC	CASSTLGNEQFF
few	TRBV7-9	TRBJ2-3	NA	TGTGCCAGCAGCTTAGGGGAATACGCAGATACGCAGTATTTT	CASSLGEYADTQYF
NA	TRBV19	TRBJ1-4	NA	TGTGCCAGTAGAGAAACAGGGTTGAATGAAAAACTGTTTTTT	CASRETGLNEKLFF
few	TRBV2	TRBJ2-5	NA	TGTGCCAGCAGGCAGGCGGGAGAGACCCAGTACTTC	CASRQAGETQYF
NA	TRBV5-1	TRBJ1-2	TRBD1	TGCGCCAGCAGCTTGGAGGGCAGGGGGCACCATGAAGGCTACACCTTC	CASSLEGRGHHEGYTF
NA	TRBV9	TRBJ1-1	NA	TGTGCCAGCAGCGTAGGGACAACAGGGAACACTGAAGCTTTCTTT	CASSVGTTGNTEAFF
NA	TRBV6-5	TRBJ1-2	NA	TGTGCCAGCAGTTACGACGGTAACTATGGCTACACCTTC	CASSYDGNYGYTF
few	TRBV20-1	TRBJ2-5	TRBD2	TGCAGTGCTAGAGATGCCCATCCACTAGCGGGGGGAAAGACCCAGTACTTC	CSARDAHPLAGGKTQYF
NA	TRBV9	TRBJ2-7	NA	TGTGCCAGCAGCGTAGATGAGGTAGCCGCCGGGGAAGAGCAGTACTTC	CASSVDEVAAGEEQYF
many	TRBV24-1	TRBJ2-1	TRBD2	TGTGCCACCAGTGATTTCCCTATAGCGGGGGAAGGCAATGAGCAGTTCTTC	CATSDFPIAGEGNEQFF
NA	TRBV20-1	TRBJ2-7	TRBD1	TGCAGTGCCACAGGGGCCGCCTACGAGCAGTACTTC	CSATGAAYEQYF
once	TRBV6-1	TRBJ1-6	NA	TGTGCCAGCAGTGTGGACAATTCACCCCTCCACTTT	CASSVDNSPLHF
NA	TRBV10-3	TRBJ2-1	TRBD1	TGTGCCATCAGTGGCCAGGGGGCCCTACGGCAGTTCTTC	CAISGQGALRQFF
NA	TRBV18	TRBJ2-5	NA	TGTGCCAGCTCACCTCGAACCGGGGAAGCCCTCCGGGCCCAGTACTTC	CASSPRTGEALRAQYF
few	TRBV7-9	TRBJ1-4	NA	TGTGCCAGCAGCCCCAAGGGGGGGAATAATGAAAAACTGTTTTTT	CASSPKGGNNEKLFF
few	TRBV6-6	TRBJ2-1	NA	TGTGCCAGCAGTGAGACAGGTAGATCTCCCGATGAGCAGTTCTTC	CASSETGRSPDEQFF
NA	TRBV30	TRBJ2-7	NA	TGTGCCTGGGAAAAGACTCCAAGCTCCTACGAGCAGTACTTC	CAWEKTPSSYEQYF
NA	TRBV20-1	TRBJ2-3	TRBD2	TGCAGTGCTAGAGAGGGACTAGCGGGAGTTGCAGATACGCAGTATTTT	CSAREGLAGVADTQYF
few	TRBV5-6	TRBJ2-4	NA	TGTGCCAGCAGTACAGGCTCTCTAGCCAAAAACATTCAGTACTTC	CASSTGSLAKNIQYF
NA	TRBV3-1	TRBJ2-7	NA	TGTGCCAGCAGCCAGCGGCGTACCCTCTACGAGCAGTACTTC	CASSQRRTLYEQYF
few	TRBV19	TRBJ2-7	NA	TGTGCCAGTAGTCTACAGGGTCACGAGCAGTACTTC	CASSLQGHEQYF
few	TRBV6-2/TRBV6-3	TRBJ2-7	NA	TGTGCCAGCAGGGAGCTGGGCGGCGAGCAGTACTTC	CASRELGGEQYF
few	TRBV5-1	TRBJ1-5	NA	TGCGCCAGCAGCTCAACCCCCGGGGGAAACCAGCCCCAGCATTTT	CASSSTPGGNQPQHF
NA	TRBV5-1	TRBJ2-7	NA	TGCGCCAGCAGCAAGACAGGCGAGGGCTCCGAGCAGTACTTC	CASSKTGEGSEQYF
NA	TRBV29-1	TRBJ2-1	TRBD2	TGCAGCGCCCGGACTAGCTCCTACAATGAGCAGTTCTTC	CSARTSSYNEQFF
few	TRBV7-2	TRBJ1-1	NA	TGTGCCAGCAGCTTAGGCCCGGTCTACGGCATGAACACTGAAGCTTTCTTT	CASSLGPVYGMNTEAFF
many	TRBV3-1	TRBJ2-1	NA	TGTGCCAGCAGCCAAGCGGTGCAACTAAGGAATGAGCAGTTCTTC	CASSQAVQLRNEQFF
NA	TRBV6-1	TRBJ1-6	NA	TGTGCCAGCAGTGAAAAGGTGGCGCGGAATTCACCCCTCCACTTT	CASSEKVARNSPLHF
few	TRBV9	TRBJ1-1	NA	TGTGCCAGCAGCGTCAATCCCAGGGGATTGAGTACTGAAGCTTTCTTT	CASSVNPRGLSTEAFF
NA	TRBV30	TRBJ1-1	NA	TGTGCCTGGAATCAGGGGATTTACACTGAAGCTTTCTTT	CAWNQGIYTEAFF
NA	TRBV12-3/TRBV12-4	TRBJ2-3	NA	TGTGCCAGCACACAGCCGAAGGATACGCAGTATTTT	CASTQPKDTQYF
few	TRBV6-2/TRBV6-3	TRBJ2-1	TRBD2	TGTGCCAGCAGGAGATATTCTAGCGGGAGCCACAATGAGCAGTTCTTC	CASRRYSSGSHNEQFF
NA	TRBV20-1	TRBJ1-2	NA	TGCAGTGCTAGAGAACAGGGAGATGGCTACACCTTC	CSAREQGDGYTF
NA	TRBV7-9	TRBJ2-2	NA	TGTGCCAGCAGCCCCCTAGCCGGAGAGGGTACCGGGGAGCTGTTTTTT	CASSPLAGEGTGELFF
NA	TRBV5-1	TRBJ2-7	NA	TGCGCCAGCAGCTCCTCCGGGACACTTGGAGACGAGCAGTACTTC	CASSSSGTLGDEQYF
NA	TRBV19	TRBJ1-5	NA	TGTGCCAGTAGTACCATCGGGGGAAGCCAGCCCCAGCATTTT	CASSTIGGSQPQHF
many	TRBV4-3	TRBJ2-2	NA	TGCGCCAGCAGCCAAGAACCCCCTAGCGAGTACACCGGGGAGCTGTTTTTT	CASSQEPPSEYTGELFF
NA	TRBV18	TRBJ2-2	NA	TGTGCCAGCTCACCCAGCAATACGCGGGAGCTGTTTTTT	CASSPSNTRELFF
NA	TRBV4-1	TRBJ2-7	TRBD2	TGCGCCAGCAGCCAAGGCCACGGGGGGGCCTACGAGCAGTACTTC	CASSQGHGGAYEQYF
few	TRBV5-1	TRBJ1-1	NA	TGCGCCAGCAGCCTATACTCGATTGGCACTGAAGCTTTCTTT	CASSLYSIGTEAFF
few	TRBV5-1	TRBJ1-5	NA	TGCGCCAGCAGCCCAGATCCAGGGTTAGGGCCCCAGCATTTT	CASSPDPGLGPQHF
NA	TRBV9	TRBJ2-3	TRBD1	TGTGCCAGCAGCATGACAGGGGGCGCCGCAGATACGCAGTATTTT	CASSMTGGAADTQYF
NA	TRBV7-9	TRBJ1-6	NA	TGTGCCAGCAGGGGACCCTATAATTCACCCCTCCACTTT	CASRGPYNSPLHF
NA	TRBV20-1	TRBJ2-1	TRBD2	TGCAGTGCTCGTTCCGGGACTAGCGGGGTGTATGAGCAGTTCTTC	CSARSGTSGVYEQFF